The sequence of this T cell receptor beta chain was determined in a study of blood T cell repertoires in COVID-19. At the level of the study: Samples of COVID-19 (acute and convalescent) were obtained from the United States, Italy and Spain.

The CDR3 length is 16 residues. V lost 5 bases and J 0 bases, leaving 14 bases between the germline ends. Per germline, CDR1 SGHAT and CDR2 FQNNGV. In the study's own analysis: Scientists estimated how many nucleated cells there were by amplifying reference gene primers. Here immunoSEQ multiplex PCR was the method, and the copy in TCRdb shows in-frame clones only, minus some. From that table come the V and J calls and clone size; the DNA was used to work out D and trimming. The profile covers 65,000 to 100,000 clones, with 65% to 85% appearing a single time and roughly a sixth taken by the ten largest. This clone has just a few counts.

Sequenced: peripheral blood. The origin of this receptor is a woman aged 80 or over with acute or convalescent COVID-19. This chain connects TRBV11-2 to TRBJ2-1, with a weak D call TRBD2 (6 bases). The CDR3 sequence is CASSHHGTFSYNEQFF. The CDR3 DNA follows: TGTGCCAGCAGCCATCACGGGACTTTCTCCTACAATGAGCAGTTCTTC.